One sample yielded the 24 T cell receptor beta chains listed below, sequenced in a study of cytomegalovirus exposure and HLA in healthy donors. Method: immunoSEQ multiplex PCR; TCRdb's copy keeps in-frame clones and lacks some. This sample has about 170,000 clones, with around 96% found just once. The sequenced sample was PBMCs. The receptors originated from a woman between 18 and 30 years old in good health and CMV-seronegative.

The chain combines TRBV27 with TRBJ2-3, with a tentative D call TRBD2 (5 bases). The CDR3 loop spans 15 amino acids. The germline V and J ends were trimmed by 4 bases and 6 bases, with 17 bases remaining between them. The germline CDR1 and CDR2 sequences are MNHEY and SMNVEV (reference sequence). This CDR3 is CASSYGGRKEDTQYF. The CDR3 nucleotides are TGTGCCAGCAGTTATGGAGGCCGAAAAGAGGATACGCAGTATTTT.

The rearrangement uses TRBV10-3 and TRBJ2-7; weak D call: TRBD1 (6 bases). The germline CDR1 and CDR2 sequences are ENHRY and SYGVKD. The V and J ends lost 4 bases and 7 bases respectively, with 17 bases between them. CDR3 length: 14 residues. CDR3 DNA: TGTGCCATCAGTGGCACTACAGGGAGTCGGGAGCAGTACTTC. As protein: CAISGTTGSREQYF.

The V gene is TRBV1, the J gene TRBJ2-3; no check of the table's D call, TRBD2, against the DNA was made. TRBV1 is a documented pseudogene. There are 16 residues in the CDR3. The CDR3 region has the DNA TGCACCAGCAGCCAAGAGGTGCTTCACTCCACAGATACGCAGTATTTT. This codes for CTSSQEVLHSTDTQYF.

The V gene is TRBV5-6, the J gene TRBJ1-1; D not resolved. V lost 0 bases to trimming and J lost 8 bases, with 11 bases between them. Germline V lookup: CDR1 SGHDT, CDR2 YYEEEE. The CDR3 sequence is 13 residues long. CDR3 region: CASSLADTKEAFF. The CDR3 nucleotides read TGTGCCAGCAGCTTGGCCGACACAAAAGAAGCTTTCTTT. The full variable domain, with the rest looked up from reference TRBV5-6 and TRBJ1-1, is DAGVTQSPTHLIKTRGQQVTLRCSPKSGHDTVSWYQQALGQGPQFIFQYYEEEERQRGNFPDRFSGHQFPNYSSELNVNALLLGDSALYLCASSLADTKEAFFGQGTRLTVV.

V is TRBV7-2 and J is TRBJ1-3, with 9 positions matching TRBD1. Germline V gene lookup returns CDR1 SGHTA and CDR2 FQGNSA. Trimming removed 5 bases from V and 4 bases from J; junction bases left unmatched: 6. The CDR3 length is 15 residues. CDR3 bases: TGTGCCAGCAGCCCACAGGGGGCAGGGGGAAACACCATATATTTT. Protein product: CASSPQGAGGNTIYF.

This clone showed up just once. The CDR3 bases are TGTGCCAGCAGCCCCGCTAGCTATGGCTACACCTTC. Protein product: CASSPASYGYTF. V and J are TRBV7-9 and TRBJ1-2, with no clear D. With 5 bases removed from V and 4 bases from J, the gap between germline ends came to 8 bases. In germline, CDR1 is SEHNR, CDR2 FQNEAQ (reference sequence). There are 12 residues in the CDR3.

On this clone: Additional DNA sequences in this sample encode the identical CDR3. J is TRBJ1-6 and V is TRBV5-1; the D gene is possibly TRBD1 (6 bases). The CDR3 is 14 residues long. Germline CDR1 reads SGHRS; CDR2 reads YFSETQ. The V gene lost 0 bases and the J gene lost 7 bases, with 8 bases spanning the gap. This CDR3 reads CASSLDRGNSPLHF. The CDR3 bases are TGCGCCAGCAGCTTGGATAGGGGGAATTCACCCCTCCACTTT.

V gene TRBV4-1 combines with J gene TRBJ2-5; D is unclear. Germline V gives CDR1 MGHRA, CDR2 YSYEKL. The length of the CDR3 is 14 residues. V was cut by 3 bases and J by 3 bases, with 11 bases left in between. In nucleotides, the CDR3 is TGCGCCAGCAGCCAGCCTCGCCGGGAAGAGACCCAGTACTTC. Translated: CASSQPRREETQYF.

The J gene is TRBJ1-1, the V gene TRBV2, with TRBD1 matching 7 bases. The junction had 2 bases not matched to a gene; V was cut back by 4 bases and J by 3 bases. The germline V gene has CDR1 SNHLY and CDR2 FYNNEI. The CDR3 is made up of 13 amino acids. This chain's CDR3 is CASSGQGYTEAFF. Written as DNA, the CDR3 is TGTGCCAGCAGTGGACAGGGCTACACTGAAGCTTTCTTT.

The DNA for the CDR3 is TGTGCCAGCAGCTTAGGAGGACAAGTCAACACCGGGGAGCTGTTTTTT. Protein sequence: CASSLGGQVNTGELFF. J is TRBJ2-2 and V is TRBV7-9; tentatively, D is TRBD1 (5 bases). The V and J ends lost 1 base and 2 bases respectively, with 11 bases between them. This CDR3 spans 16 amino acids. CDR1 and CDR2 from the germline V gene are SEHNR and FQNEAQ (reference sequence).

This chain joins TRBV2 and TRBJ1-1; 8 bases match TRBD1. This CDR3 comprises 13 residues. The germline V gene encodes CDR1 SNHLY and CDR2 FYNNEI. Trimming removed 7 bases from V and 3 bases from J; junction bases left unmatched: 4. CDR3 residues: CASNGQGDTEAFF. The CDR3 region has the DNA TGTGCCAGCAATGGACAGGGCGACACTGAAGCTTTCTTT.

V and J are TRBV4-2 and TRBJ1-4, with TRBD1 matching 8 bases. Unmatched junction bases numbered 23, after V lost 5 bases and J lost 9 bases. The CDR3 contains 19 residues. Germline CDR1 is LGHNA and CDR2 is YNFKEQ. CDR3 residues: CASSKFTAGQEVGGQKLFF. CDR3 nucleotides: TGTGCCAGCAGCAAATTCACGGCGGGACAGGAGGTTGGTGGGCAAAAACTGTTTTTT.

This chain uses TRBV7-9 with TRBJ2-7; 10 bases are shared with TRBD1. The CDR3 is 15 residues long. Unmatched junction bases numbered 7, after V lost 5 bases and J lost 3 bases. Germline V CDR1 and CDR2: SEHNR, FQNEAQ (reference sequence). The CDR3 spells CASSPGQGLHYEQYF. The CDR3 bases are TGTGCCAGCAGCCCGGGACAGGGGCTCCACTACGAGCAGTACTTC. Filled out from reference TRBV7-9 and TRBJ2-7, the complete variable domain reads DTGVSQNPRHKITKRGQNVTFRCDPISEHNRLYWYRQTLGQGPEFLTYFQNEAQLEKSRLLSDRFSAERPKGSFSTLEIQRTEQGDSAMYLCASSPGQGLHYEQYFGPGTRLTVT.

The chain couples TRBV18 to TRBJ1-1; TRBD1 matches at 8 bases. The CDR3 sequence is 14 residues long. Germline CDR1 and CDR2: KGHSH and LQKENI. The V and J ends lost 4 bases and 1 base, in that order; junction bases with no gene match: 2. The CDR3 region is CASSLGTGNTEAFF. As DNA, the CDR3 is TGTGCCAGCTCACTGGGGACAGGGAACACTGAAGCTTTCTTT. The whole variable domain, filled in from reference TRBV18 and TRBJ1-1, reads NAGVMQNPRHLVRRRGQEARLRCSPMKGHSHVYWYRQLPEEGLKFMVYLQKENIIDESGMPKERFSAEFPKEGPSILRIQQVVRGDSAAYFCASSLGTGNTEAFFGQGTRLTVV.

This clone has just a few counts. The rearrangement joins TRBV19 to TRBJ1-5; D remains ambiguous. Germline CDR1 LNHDA, CDR2 SQIVND (reference sequence). Trimming stripped 3 bases from V and 6 bases from J, with 12 bases between. This CDR3 is built from 14 residues. The CDR3 DNA follows: TGTGCCAGTAGTATCTCTTTCGGGTTTCAGCCCCAGCATTTT. It specifies CASSISFGFQPQHF.

The rearrangement uses TRBV21-1 and TRBJ1-2; the table's D call, TRBD1, has no DNA check behind it. TRBV21-1 is a documented pseudogene. The CDR3 consists of 16 residues. The DNA of the CDR3 is TGTGCCAGCAGCAGAATCCCGAACAGGGACAAGAGTGGCTACACCTTC. Protein: CASSRIPNRDKSGYTF.

The CDR3 sequence is CASRDRGFGSYEQYF. The CDR3 region has the DNA TGTGCCTCCCGGGACAGGGGTTTCGGATCCTACGAGCAGTACTTC. V and J are TRBV30 and TRBJ2-7, with 10 bases identical to TRBD1. CDR3 length equals 15 residues. The junction had 10 bases not matched to a gene; V was cut back by 7 bases and J by 1 base. Germline loops: CDR1 GTSNPN, CDR2 SVGIG (reference sequence).

CDR3 amino acids: CASSETGNSYEQYF. The CDR3 coding sequence is TGTGCCAGCAGTGAGACAGGGAACTCCTACGAGCAGTACTTC. The chain has TRBV6-1 and TRBJ2-7; 7 bases line up with TRBD1. Per germline, CDR1 MNHNS and CDR2 SASEGT. The length of the CDR3 is 14 residues. The V and J ends lost 3 bases and 0 bases, in that order; junction bases with no gene match: 2.

The chain has TRBV6-8 and TRBJ1-2; D not certain. Trimming left V 3 bases short and J 4 bases short, with 18 bases between. The germline gives CDR1 MNHGY, CDR2 SAAAGT. CDR3 length: 16 amino acids. The CDR3 region is CASSYRDGLNVYGYTF. CDR3 nucleotide sequence: TGTGCCAGCAGTTATAGAGACGGACTAAATGTCTATGGCTACACCTTC.

The chain is built from TRBV25-1 and TRBJ2-7; no clear D. The CDR3 contains 13 residues. Germline-derived CDR1 and CDR2 are MGHDK and SYGVNS. The V and J ends lost 2 bases and 7 bases respectively, with 12 bases between them. The CDR3 spells CASSEGSGGEQYF. The CDR3 bases are TGTGCCAGCAGTGAAGGTTCAGGTGGAGAGCAGTACTTC.

V and J are TRBV4-3 and TRBJ1-2, with TRBD1 as a possible D gene (6 bases). This CDR3 comprises 16 residues. The V gene's germline CDR1 is LGHNA and CDR2 YSLEER. V lost 2 bases and J 4 bases, leaving 17 bases between the germline ends. The DNA for the CDR3 is TGCGCCAGCAGCCAATTCCCGGGACACACTCTCTATGGCTACACCTTC. As protein: CASSQFPGHTLYGYTF.

This clone showed up just once. The chain employs TRBV6-5 and TRBJ2-1; 9 bases fit TRBD2. Unmatched junction bases numbered 8, after V lost 5 bases and J lost 9 bases. Germline V gene sequence: CDR1 MNHEY, CDR2 SVGAGI. CDR3 length: 14 residues. CDR3 residues: CASSSRRGGVEQFF. CDR3 nucleotides: TGTGCCAGCAGTAGTCGGCGGGGGGGCGTTGAGCAGTTCTTC.

J is TRBJ1-2 and V is TRBV4-2; possibly TRBD1 for D (5 bases). With 1 base removed from V and 5 bases from J, the gap between germline ends came to 14 bases. CDR3 length: 15 residues. Per germline, CDR1 LGHNA and CDR2 YNFKEQ. CDR3 nucleotides: TGTGCCAGCAGCCAAGGCTCGGGACTGCAATATGGCTACACCTTC. It specifies CASSQGSGLQYGYTF.

V and J are TRBV9 and TRBJ2-3; 8 bases align to TRBD2. Germline lookup yields CDR1 SGDLS and CDR2 YYNGEE. The CDR3 consists of 15 residues. V shed 6 bases, J shed 5 bases, and the junction held 11 bases outside the gene matches. CDR3 protein: CASTSGGGEVDTQYF. The DNA for the CDR3 is TGTGCCAGCACCTCCGGGGGGGGTGAGGTAGATACGCAGTATTTT.